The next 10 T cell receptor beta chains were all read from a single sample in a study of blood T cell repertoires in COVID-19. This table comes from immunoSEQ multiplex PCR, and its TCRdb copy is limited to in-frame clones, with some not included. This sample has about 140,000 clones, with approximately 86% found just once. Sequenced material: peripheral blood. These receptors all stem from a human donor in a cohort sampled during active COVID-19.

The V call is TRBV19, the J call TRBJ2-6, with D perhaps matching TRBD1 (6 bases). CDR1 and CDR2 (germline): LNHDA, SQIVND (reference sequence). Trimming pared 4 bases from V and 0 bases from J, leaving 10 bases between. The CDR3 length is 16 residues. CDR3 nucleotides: TGTGCCAGTAGTACCGGACAGAACTCTGGGGCCAACGTCCTGACTTTC. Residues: CASSTGQNSGANVLTF.

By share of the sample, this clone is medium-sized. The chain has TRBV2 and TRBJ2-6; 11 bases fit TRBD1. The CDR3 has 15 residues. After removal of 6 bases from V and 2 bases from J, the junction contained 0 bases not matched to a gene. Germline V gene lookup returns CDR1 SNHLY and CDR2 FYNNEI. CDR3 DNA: TGTGCCAGCAGGGGACAGGGGGCTGGGGCCAACGTCCTGACTTTC. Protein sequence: CASRGQGAGANVLTF.

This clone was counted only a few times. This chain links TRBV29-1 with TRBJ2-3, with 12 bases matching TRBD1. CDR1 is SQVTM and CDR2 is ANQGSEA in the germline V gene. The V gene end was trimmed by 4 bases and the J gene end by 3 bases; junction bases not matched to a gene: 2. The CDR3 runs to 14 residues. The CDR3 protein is CSVGGQGATDTQYF. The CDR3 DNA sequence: TGCAGCGTTGGGGGACAGGGGGCAACAGATACGCAGTATTTT.

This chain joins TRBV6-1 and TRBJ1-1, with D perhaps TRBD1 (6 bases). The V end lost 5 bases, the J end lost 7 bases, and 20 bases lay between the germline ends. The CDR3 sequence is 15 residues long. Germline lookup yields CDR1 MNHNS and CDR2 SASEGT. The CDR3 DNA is TGTGCCAGCAGTCAATTAAATTCGGGACATCTTGAAGCTTTCTTT. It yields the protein CASSQLNSGHLEAFF.

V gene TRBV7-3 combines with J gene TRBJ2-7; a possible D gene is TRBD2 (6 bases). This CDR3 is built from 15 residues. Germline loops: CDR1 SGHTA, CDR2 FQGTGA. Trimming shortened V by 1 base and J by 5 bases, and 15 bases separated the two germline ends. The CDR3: CASSLKSPSVDEQYF. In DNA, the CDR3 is TGTGCCAGCAGCTTAAAGTCTCCTAGCGTCGACGAGCAGTACTTC.

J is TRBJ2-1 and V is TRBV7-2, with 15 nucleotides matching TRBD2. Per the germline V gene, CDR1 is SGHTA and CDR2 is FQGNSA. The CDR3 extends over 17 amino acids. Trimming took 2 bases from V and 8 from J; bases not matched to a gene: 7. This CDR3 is CASSLSRTSGGVDEQFF. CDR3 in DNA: TGTGCCAGCAGCTTATCGAGGACTAGCGGGGGGGTCGATGAGCAGTTCTTC.

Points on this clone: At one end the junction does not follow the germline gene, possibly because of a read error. The chain's CDR3 is CASSSPGGTEAARF. As DNA, the CDR3 is TGTGCCAGCAGCTCCCCCGGGGGGACGGAAGCGGCCCGCTTC. This chain connects TRBV7-9 to TRBJ2-7; 7 nucleotides line up with TRBD2. The germline CDR1 and CDR2 sequences are SEHNR and FQNEAQ (reference sequence). The CDR3 length is 14 residues.

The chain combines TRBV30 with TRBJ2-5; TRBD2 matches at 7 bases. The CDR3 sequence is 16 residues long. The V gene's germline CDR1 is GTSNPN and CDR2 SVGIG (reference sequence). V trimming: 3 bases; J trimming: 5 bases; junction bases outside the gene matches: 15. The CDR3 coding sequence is TGTGCCTGGAGAAAAAGGAGAAGGACTAGTGAGGAGACCCAGTACTTC. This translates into CAWRKRRRTSEETQYF.

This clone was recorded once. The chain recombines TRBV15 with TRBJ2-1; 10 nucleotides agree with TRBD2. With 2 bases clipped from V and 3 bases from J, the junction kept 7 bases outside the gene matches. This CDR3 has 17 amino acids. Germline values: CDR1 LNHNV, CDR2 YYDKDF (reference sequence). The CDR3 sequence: CATSRLFSGRNYNEQFF. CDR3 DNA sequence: TGTGCCACCAGCAGATTGTTTAGCGGGAGGAACTACAATGAGCAGTTCTTC.

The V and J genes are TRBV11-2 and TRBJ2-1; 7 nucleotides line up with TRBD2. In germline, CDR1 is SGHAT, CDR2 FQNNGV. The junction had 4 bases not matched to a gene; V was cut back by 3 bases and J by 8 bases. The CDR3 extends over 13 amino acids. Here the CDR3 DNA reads TGTGCCAGCAGCTTCGAACGGGAGGATGAGCAGTTCTTC. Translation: CASSFEREDEQFF.